This TCR beta chain was sequenced during a study of T and B cells in COVID-19 patients. Across the study: Critical illness requiring mechanical ventilation or extracorporeal membrane oxygenation affected about 65% of the 20 active-infection patients.

This clonotype was detected a few times. The CDR3 length is 18 residues. The V gene end was trimmed by 2 bases and the J gene end by 0 bases; junction bases not matched to a gene: 10. TRB rearrangements were amplified by multiplex PCR with BIOMED2 TRB-A/B primers. TCRdb processed the multiplex PCR reads anew with MiXCR; each CDR3 protein has one entry. The table records 15,000 to 20,000 distinct CDR3 sequences, about 26% of them present only once. From blood, roughly 250-550 ng of genomic DNA served as TRB template. This receptor was identified in a human donor who had recovered from COVID-19. The sequenced sample was blood. The gene calls are TRBV12-3 or TRBV12-4 and TRBJ2-4; 7 bases are shared with TRBD1. The CDR3 here is CASSLRAGGSIAKNIQYF. As DNA, the CDR3 is TGTGCCAGCAGTTTAAGGGCAGGGGGTAGCATAGCCAAAAACATTCAGTACTTC.